This is a list of T cell receptor beta chains from one sample in a study of regulatory T cells in long-lasting Graves disease. TCRdb independently ran MiXCR on the multiplex PCR reads; one entry per CDR3 protein. The sample has about 220,000 distinct CDR3 sequences; roughly 18% are singletons. Sequences were derived from peripheral blood mononuclear cells (PBMCs), sampled at new diagnosis, from a patient treated with antithyroid drugs. Receptor source: a female donor with Graves disease. The CDR3 runs from the conserved cysteine through the conserved F or W. The order of the fields is D gene, CDR3 length, V gene, J gene, clone size, CDR3 DNA, CDR3 protein. The D gene is left open where the match is weak. Some rows have no size entry. The others give once, few or many, or a class for an expanded clone.

>-|15|TRBV7-6|TRBJ1-3|many
TGTGCCAGCAGCACCGGACGGACTACTGGAAACACCATATATTTT
CASSTGRTTGNTIYF
>TRBD2|14|TRBV30|TRBJ2-4|many
TGTGCCTGGAGTTCTAGCGGCACCAAAAACATTCAGTACTTC
CAWSSSGTKNIQYF
>-|14|TRBV6-1|TRBJ2-7|many
TGTGCCAGCAGTGAAGCGATGAACTCCTACGAGCAGTACTTC
CASSEAMNSYEQYF
>-|13|TRBV7-2|TRBJ2-1|many
TGTGCCAGCAGCTTAACCCCCGCAGCGTTTTGGTTCTTC
CASSLTPAAFWFF
>TRBD2|16|TRBV20-1|TRBJ2-1|many
TGCAGTGCGACCTCTTTAGAGCTAGCGGGATACAATGAGCAGTTCTTC
CSATSLELAGYNEQFF
>TRBD1|14|TRBV6-9|TRBJ1-1|few
TGTGCCAGCAGTTACCGACAGGGTGGCACTGAAGCTTTCTTT
CASSYRQGGTEAFF
>TRBD2|16|TRBV28|TRBJ2-7|many
TGTGCCAGCAGTCCCCGTACTAGCGGGAGTTTGTACGAGCAGTACTTC
CASSPRTSGSLYEQYF
>TRBD1|15|TRBV29-1|TRBJ2-7|many
TGCAGCGTTGACGGGACAGAGGGAGCGGACTACGAGCAGTACTTC
CSVDGTEGADYEQYF
>TRBD1|15|TRBV7-3|TRBJ2-2|-
TGTGCCAGCAGCGCAGAAGGGGGCGAGACCGGGGAGCTGTTTTTT
CASSAEGGETGELFF
>-|12|TRBV20-1|TRBJ2-3|many
TGCAGTGCTAGTAGGCCCGCAGATACGCAGTATTTT
CSASRPADTQYF
>TRBD2|17|TRBV11-3|TRBJ2-1|many
TGTGCCAGCAGCCCCTGGGGCCGGGAGGTCGGTTACAATGAGCAGTTCTTC
CASSPWGREVGYNEQFF
>-|12|TRBV2|TRBJ2-7|-
TGTGCCAGCGGATTAAGGCCCTACGAGCAGTACTTC
CASGLRPYEQYF
>-|13|TRBV27|TRBJ2-2|many
TGTGCCAGCAGCGTCGCGGTACCCGGGGAGCTGTTTTTT
CASSVAVPGELFF
>-|11|TRBV2|TRBJ2-1|-
TGTGCCAGCAGTCCGTTGGTGTCGCAGTTCTTC
CASSPLVSQFF
>-|15|TRBV24-1|TRBJ2-2|many
TGTGCCACCAGTGATTTTGCGGAAAACACCGGGGAGCTGTTTTTT
CATSDFAENTGELFF
>-|16|TRBV7-9|TRBJ1-5|many
TGTGCTAGCAGCTCCTACCGACTCGAAAGCAATCAGCCCCAGCATTTT
CASSSYRLESNQPQHF
>TRBD2|17|TRBV6-5|TRBJ2-2|many
TGTGCCAGCAGTTACAGGTCCCCGGGGACTAGTCCCGGGGAGCTGTTTTTT
CASSYRSPGTSPGELFF
>TRBD1|13|TRBV20-1|TRBJ1-1|many
TGCAGTGCCACCCAGGTGACAGGGGCTGAAGCTTTCTTT
CSATQVTGAEAFF
>TRBD2|16|TRBV28|TRBJ2-7|-
TGTGCCAGCAGTGGCGGGACTAGCGGGGCCGCCTACGAGCAGTACTTC
CASSGGTSGAAYEQYF
>-|12|TRBV30|TRBJ2-7|-
TGTGCCTGGAGTCACTCCCCCTACGAGCAGTACTTC
CAWSHSPYEQYF
>TRBD1|16|TRBV28|TRBJ2-2|many
TGTGCCAGCAGCCAGACAGGGCTGAATGGAGCCGGGGAGCTGTTTTTT
CASSQTGLNGAGELFF
>-|12|TRBV12-3/TRBV12-4|TRBJ2-1|many
TGTGCCAGCAGTTTAGGGACAGTTAGTATATTCTTC
CASSLGTVSIFF
>TRBD1|15|TRBV15|TRBJ1-2|many
TGTGCCACCAGCGGGAGACAGGGACTAAACTATGGCTACACCTTC
CATSGRQGLNYGYTF
>-|16|TRBV4-1|TRBJ1-4|-
TGCGCCAGCAGCAGGCAGGGCAGCCTCACTAATGAAAAACTGTTTTTT
CASSRQGSLTNEKLFF
>-|15|TRBV25-1|TRBJ2-3|-
TGTGCCAGCAGTGAATTCCGGACAGGCACAGATACGCAGTATTTT
CASSEFRTGTDTQYF
>-|12|TRBV19|TRBJ2-1|-
TGTGCCAGTAGTGAAGGTTGGGGGGAGCAGTTCTTC
CASSEGWGEQFF
>-|13|TRBV2|TRBJ2-7|many
TGTGCCAGCATGACGGACAGTTTATACGAGCAGTACTTC
CASMTDSLYEQYF
>TRBD2|16|TRBV10-2|TRBJ2-5|many
TGCGCCAGCAGTGAGTCCCCAGCGGGAGGCCAAGAGACCCAGTACTTC
CASSESPAGGQETQYF
>-|17|TRBV9|TRBJ1-2|many
TGTGCCAGCAGCGCCCGGCAGGGGTCCCCTATAGGCTATGGCTACACCTTC
CASSARQGSPIGYGYTF
>-|13|TRBV18|TRBJ1-2|many
TGTGCCAGCTCTACGACAGAAAACTATGGCTACACCTTC
CASSTTENYGYTF
>-|15|TRBV15|TRBJ2-5|many
TGTGCCACCAGCAGAGACCCCGGGACGCGGGAGACCCAGTACTTC
CATSRDPGTRETQYF
>TRBD2|17|TRBV11-2|TRBJ2-7|few
TGTGCCAGCAGCTTAGCCCCGGGACAAGCGGGGGCCTACGAGCAGTACTTC
CASSLAPGQAGAYEQYF
>-|15|TRBV19|TRBJ2-7|-
TGTGCCAGCACTATATCCTCAGGGGTGACCTACGAGCAGTACTTC
CASTISSGVTYEQYF
>-|15|TRBV28|TRBJ2-7|-
TGTGCCAGCAGCCGCCTCGGGGGAGACGAGTACGAGCAGTACTTC
CASSRLGGDEYEQYF
>-|16|TRBV7-2|TRBJ2-2|many
TGTGCCAGCAGCTTAGACGCTGGGATGAACACCGGGGAGCTGTTTTTT
CASSLDAGMNTGELFF
>-|13|TRBV12-3/TRBV12-4|TRBJ1-1|many
TGTGCCAGCAGGCGTCTTCGGGGCACTGAAGCTTTCTTT
CASRRLRGTEAFF
>-|18|TRBV20-1|TRBJ1-2|-
TGCAGTGCTAGAGACCGCGGATCCCTAAACAGGGAAGGCTATGGCTACACCTTC
CSARDRGSLNREGYGYTF
>-|15|TRBV19|TRBJ1-3|-
TGTGCCAGTAGCCGAGGGGGGGGAACTGGAAACACCATATATTTT
CASSRGGGTGNTIYF
>TRBD2|15|TRBV5-4|TRBJ2-3|few
TGTGCCAGCAGCCAGGGACTAGCGGGAGAGGATACGCAGTATTTT
CASSQGLAGEDTQYF
>TRBD2|13|TRBV19|TRBJ2-1|many
TGTGCCAGTAGTAGCGGGAGGGCGAGGGAGCAGTTCTTC
CASSSGRAREQFF